Listed below are T cell receptor beta chains from one sample, sequenced in a study of blood T cells in healthy people across ages. TCRdb independently ran MiXCR on the 5' RACE reads; one entry per CDR3 protein. The sample lists fewer than 900,000 distinct CDR3 sequences, more than 40% occurring once. Sequencing was performed on blood. These receptors were taken from a woman in her sixties or seventies in good health. The CDR3 runs from the conserved cysteine through the conserved F or W. Fields, in order: clone size, D gene, J gene, V gene, CDR3 DNA, CDR3 protein. D genes are given only for firm matches. Only part of the rows carry a size: once, few, many, or a class if the clone is expanded.

abundance: -
d_gene: -
j_gene: TRBJ2-3
v_gene: TRBV20-1
CDR3nt: TGCAGTGCTAGAGCGCAGGGCGTAGCAGATACGCAGTATTTT
CDR3aa: CSARAQGVADTQYF

abundance: -
d_gene: -
j_gene: TRBJ1-1
v_gene: TRBV7-9
CDR3nt: TGTGCCAGCAGCTTAGTCGTGCAGAACACTGAAGCTTTCTTT
CDR3aa: CASSLVVQNTEAFF

abundance: -
d_gene: TRBD2
j_gene: TRBJ2-1
v_gene: TRBV20-1
CDR3nt: TGCAGTGCTAGAGCTAGAGTAGGGGCTAGCGGGAGGGTGGGGCTCCCACACAATGAGCAGTTCTTC
CDR3aa: CSARARVGASGRVGLPHNEQFF

abundance: -
d_gene: TRBD2
j_gene: TRBJ2-5
v_gene: TRBV5-1
CDR3nt: TGTGCCAGCAGTGGCGGGAGTGGAGAGACCCAGTACTTC
CDR3aa: CASSGGSGETQYF

abundance: few
d_gene: TRBD1
j_gene: TRBJ2-7
v_gene: TRBV2
CDR3nt: TGTGCCGGTGCCGGGACAGGAGGTGTCGAGCAGTACTTC
CDR3aa: CAGAGTGGVEQYF

abundance: -
d_gene: TRBD1
j_gene: TRBJ1-6
v_gene: TRBV5-1
CDR3nt: TGCGCCAGCAGCATCGGACAGGTTAAGGGGTCACCCCTCCACTTT
CDR3aa: CASSIGQVKGSPLHF

abundance: few
d_gene: -
j_gene: TRBJ2-2
v_gene: TRBV5-1
CDR3nt: TGCGCCAGCAGCTTGGAAAGACCGGGACTCACCGGGGAGCTGTTTTTT
CDR3aa: CASSLERPGLTGELFF

abundance: -
d_gene: TRBD1
j_gene: TRBJ2-5
v_gene: TRBV2
CDR3nt: TGTGCCAGCAGTGAAGCTTTGGGACAGAAGCAGTACTTC
CDR3aa: CASSEALGQKQYF

abundance: -
d_gene: TRBD2
j_gene: TRBJ2-2
v_gene: TRBV6-6
CDR3nt: TGTGCCAGCAGAGGGAGGGCCGGGGAGCTGTTTTTT
CDR3aa: CASRGRAGELFF

abundance: -
d_gene: TRBD2
j_gene: TRBJ2-2
v_gene: TRBV27
CDR3nt: TGTGCCAGCAGTCTAATTATACCCTCCCTAGCGGGAGCGACGAACACCGGGGAGCTGTTTTTT
CDR3aa: CASSLIIPSLAGATNTGELFF